The sequence of this T cell receptor beta chain was determined in a study of blood T cells in healthy people across ages (dated by TCRdb to between 2014 and 2017). With respect to the entire study: In model experiments, template switching captured about one uniquely barcoded TCR beta cDNA molecule for every two T cells. Age-related changes in TCR beta repertoire diversity were measured in the study by deep sequencing normalized with unique cDNA molecular identifiers. The donors were divided into four age groups: young (average around 15 years), middle-aged (approximately 39), aged (approximately 62) and long-lived (82). To avoid experimental bias, donors of different ages were randomly spread across the sequencing lanes. For two donors (one aged 18 to 30 and one aged 80 or older), the study analyzed two additional independent replicas of 1 million unique cDNA reads from the same blood draw.

The approximately 39 donors, aged roughly 6 to 100 years, were systemically healthy Caucasian individuals from Russia. Approximately 10 milliliters of peripheral blood were collected from each donor into EDTA-treated Vacutainer tubes. Ficoll-Paque density-gradient centrifugation was used to isolate PBMCs, with at least 7 million obtained per sample. Total RNA was extracted from PBMCs with Trizol reagent, with at least 5 micrograms obtained per sample. For every donor, flow cytometry on a PBMC aliquot measured the percentage of naive CD45RAhigh/CD27high T cells. Here is what the overall study found, with its caveats: Because profiling used bulk unsorted PBMCs, naive and antigen-experienced compartments could not be compared conclusively. Observed TCR beta diversity per million T cells fell roughly linearly with age, and a significant reduction was already apparent by age roughly 40. There was a strong correlation between observed TCR beta diversity and the percentage of naive T cells measured by flow cytometry. Estimates of total diversity based on one million sequenced T cells were considered lower bounds and underestimates. Because donor CMV infection status was unknown, age-related changes in expanded clonotypes were potentially confounded. Compared with the aged group, the long-lived group had more naive CD4+ T cells, fewer expanded clones and increased TCR diversity, suggesting age selection.

The method was 5' RACE. The sequencing machine was an Illumina HiSeq 2500. A second PCR of roughly 7 to 12 cycles was performed with a sample-barcoded 5' primer and a J-beta primer mix. A unique molecular identifier was introduced onto each TCR beta cDNA molecule by a template-switch 5' adaptor carrying 12 random nucleotides. Each sample yielded at least 2.5 million CDR3-containing paired-end reads. The Mint cDNA synthesis kit, primed by a TRBC-specific oligonucleotide, was used to synthesize first-strand cDNA from all RNA. Following uracil-DNA glycosylase treatment, a first 18-cycle PCR with universal primers M1SS and BC2_uni_R was performed on all cDNA. In the source study's methods: Normalization of each sample was performed by random selection of 1 million high-quality reads, each carrying a distinct molecular identifier. Instead of being binned into consensus sequences, reads that shared molecular identifiers were thrown out. CDR3 identification, clonotype clustering and error correction used MiTCR with a Q25 quality threshold and the strictest error-elimination algorithm. Lower-bound total TCR beta diversity was estimated with a nonparametric unseen species model using Euler transformation. The public reads were reanalyzed by TCRdb: fastp trimming at Q25, MiXCR alignment, in-frame beta chains only. Entries are consolidated by CDR3 protein sequence, retaining the most common genes and DNA. These V and J calls rely on TCRdb rather than the paper's analysis. In this sample the table shows under 1 million distinct CDR3 sequences, around two fifths of which occur a single time. Clones ranked in the top ten supply about 21% of the sample.

As for this clonotype: Its specific antigen is unknown. The junction departs from the called germline gene at one end, perhaps through a read error.

The sequence came from a man aged 55 to 69 in good health. The sequencing sample was made of blood.

The CDR3 region has the sequence CTGSLGQDSHQETQYF. The DNA is as follows: TGTACCGGCAGCTTGGGACAGGACAGTCACCAAGAGACCCAGTACTTC. Recombination joined TRBV7-2 with TRBJ2-5, and 8 junctional nucleotides match TRBD1. CDR1 and CDR2 (SGHTA, FQGNSA) derive from the germline V gene. There are 16 amino acids in the CDR3, from cysteine to phenylalanine inclusive. Only CDR3 DNA is held: 48 bases, read in frame from base 1.